The 14 T cell receptor beta chains given below trace back to one sample, sequenced in a study of blood T cell repertoires in COVID-19. TCRdb keeps only in-frame clones here, not all; method: immunoSEQ multiplex PCR. The sample consists of 95,000 or so clones, around 90% of them appearing once. Specimen: peripheral blood. The receptors were gathered from a woman in her 70s with acute or convalescent COVID-19.

The J gene is TRBJ2-1, the V gene TRBV5-1; maybe TRBD2 (5 bases). Germline V gene sequence: CDR1 SGHRS, CDR2 YFSETQ. The CDR3 totals 14 residues. Trimming pared 0 bases from V and 7 bases from J, leaving 11 bases between. CDR3 sequence (DNA): TGCGCCAGCAGCTTGGCGGCTTCGGGGAATGAGCAGTTCTTC. Its protein product is CASSLAASGNEQFF.

V usage is TRBV24-1 and J usage is TRBJ2-5; TRBD2 aligns across 11 bases. This CDR3 spans 15 amino acids. The germline gives CDR1 KGHDR, CDR2 SFDVKD. The ends lost 2 bases at V and 6 bases at J; junction bases unmatched: 4. The CDR3 nucleotides read TGTGCCACCAGTGATTCGGGACTAGCGGCTCAGACCCAGTACTTC. Translating gives CATSDSGLAAQTQYF.

The rearrangement uses TRBV6-5 and TRBJ1-2, with 12 nucleotides matching TRBD1. Germline-derived CDR1 and CDR2 are MNHEY and SVGAGI. This CDR3 spans 14 amino acids. The junction had 3 bases not matched to a gene; V was cut back by 5 bases and J by 5 bases. The CDR3 coding sequence is TGTGCCAGCAGTAGGGGACAGGGGGCTTATGGCTACACCTTC. This gives the protein CASSRGQGAYGYTF.

This sequence joins TRBV28 and TRBJ2-5, with 12 bases fitting TRBD2. The CDR3 is 15 amino acids. Germline CDR1 reads MDHEN; CDR2 reads SYDVKM. The junction had 1 base not matched to a gene; V was cut back by 0 bases and J by 5 bases. CDR3 loop: CASSLWTSGSETQYF. In DNA, the CDR3 is TGTGCCAGCAGTTTATGGACTAGCGGGAGTGAGACCCAGTACTTC. Together with reference TRBV28 and TRBJ2-5, the CDR3 gives the full variable domain: DVKVTQSSRYLVKRTGEKVFLECVQDMDHENMFWYRQDPGLGLRLIYFSYDVKMKEKGDIPEGYSVSREKKERFSLILESASTNQTSMYLCASSLWTSGSETQYFGPGTRLLVL.

J is TRBJ2-1 and V is TRBV11-1, with D possibly being TRBD2 (5 bases). The CDR3 has 16 amino acids. CDR1 and CDR2 (germline): SGHAT, FQDESV (reference sequence). Deletions cut 1 base from V and 3 bases from J, with 13 bases between. CDR3 amino acids: CASSLDTSSGYNEQFF. CDR3 nucleotides: TGTGCCAGCAGCTTAGACACTAGTTCAGGCTACAATGAGCAGTTCTTC.

This sequence joins TRBV28 and TRBJ1-5, with a weak D call TRBD1 (6 bases). Looked up from germline, CDR1 is MDHEN and CDR2 is SYDVKM. Between the trimmed V and J ends, which lost 3 bases and 4 bases, there was a span of 7 bases. CDR3 length equals 13 residues. DNA for the CDR3: TGTGCCAGCAGTTTTCAGGGGAATCAGCCCCAGCATTTT. It yields the protein CASSFQGNQPQHF.

This chain joins TRBV5-4 and TRBJ2-1, with D uncertain. Trimming shortened V by 10 bases and J by 4 bases, and 12 bases separated the two germline ends. Germline loops: CDR1 SGHNT, CDR2 YYREEE (reference sequence). This CDR3 comprises 12 residues. The CDR3 reads CAASSQYNEQFF. The DNA of the CDR3 is TGTGCCGCCAGCTCCCAGTACAATGAGCAGTTCTTC. Complete variable domain (other parts from reference TRBV5-4 and TRBJ2-1): ETGVTQSPTHLIKTRGQQVTLRCSSQSGHNTVSWYQQALGQGPQFIFQYYREEENGRGNFPPRFSGLQFPNYSSELNVNALELDDSALYLCAASSQYNEQFFGPGTRLTVL.

The gene calls are TRBV5-1 and TRBJ2-3; D gene ambiguous. V was clipped by 0 bases and J by 0 bases, with 11 bases between them. Germline V lookup: CDR1 SGHRS, CDR2 YFSETQ. The CDR3 sequence is 16 residues long. CDR3 DNA: TGCGCCAGCAGCTTGGATTTGCGGCCTAGCACAGATACGCAGTATTTT. Its translation is CASSLDLRPSTDTQYF.

The rearrangement joins TRBV5-5 to TRBJ2-5; a weak D match, TRBD1 (6 bases). V was trimmed by 3 bases and J by 0 bases, leaving 15 bases between them. The CDR3 totals 16 residues. Germline-derived CDR1 and CDR2 are SGHKS and YYEKEE (reference sequence). This CDR3 is CASSSAGQGNQETQYF. The CDR3, as DNA: TGTGCCAGCAGCTCCGCAGGCCAGGGGAACCAAGAGACCCAGTACTTC.

V is TRBV4-1 and J is TRBJ1-4; 8 bases are shared with TRBD1. This CDR3 has 15 residues. The trim removed 5 bases at V and 3 bases at J, leaving 5 bases unmatched. Germline CDR1 is MGHRA and CDR2 is YSYEKL. The CDR3 DNA sequence: TGCGCCAGCAGCGACAGGGGTCTTGCTAATGAAAAACTGTTTTTT. It specifies CASSDRGLANEKLFF.

The gene calls are TRBV19 and TRBJ2-2, with TRBD1 matching 8 bases. After removal of 6 bases from V and 0 bases from J, the junction contained 18 bases not matched to a gene. The CDR3 is 20 amino acids. Germline V CDR1 and CDR2: LNHDA, SQIVND (reference sequence). The CDR3 loop is CASRLRQGSSPEANTGELFF. For the CDR3, the DNA is TGTGCCAGTAGACTCCGACAGGGGTCTTCCCCCGAAGCGAACACCGGGGAGCTGTTTTTT.

The chain is built from TRBV12-5 and TRBJ1-4; D is possibly TRBD1 (6 bases). The CDR3 extends over 14 amino acids. Trimming removed 6 bases from V and 6 bases from J, with 14 bases in between. Germline V CDR1 and CDR2: LGHNT, FRNRAP. The CDR3, as DNA: TGTGCTAGTGGGTGTAGGGGGTTTGATGAAAAACTGTTTTTT. Translation gives CASGCRGFDEKLFF.

V and J are TRBV28 and TRBJ1-2; a possible D gene is TRBD1 (6 bases). The germline gives CDR1 MDHEN, CDR2 SYDVKM. V was clipped by 6 bases and J by 7 bases, with 9 bases between them. This CDR3 has 11 residues. The CDR3 region is CASSQGSGYTF. CDR3 coding DNA: TGTGCCAGCAGCCAGGGGTCTGGCTACACCTTC.

This chain uses TRBV28 with TRBJ2-7; D may be TRBD1 (6 bases). V dropped 3 bases and J dropped 5 bases, with 23 bases sitting between them. Germline V gives CDR1 MDHEN, CDR2 SYDVKM. The CDR3 totals 17 residues. CDR3 in amino acids: CASSLIRAGTGPHEQYV. CDR3 sequence (DNA): TGTGCCAGCAGTTTGATTCGGGCAGGAACAGGGCCCCACGAGCAGTACGTC.